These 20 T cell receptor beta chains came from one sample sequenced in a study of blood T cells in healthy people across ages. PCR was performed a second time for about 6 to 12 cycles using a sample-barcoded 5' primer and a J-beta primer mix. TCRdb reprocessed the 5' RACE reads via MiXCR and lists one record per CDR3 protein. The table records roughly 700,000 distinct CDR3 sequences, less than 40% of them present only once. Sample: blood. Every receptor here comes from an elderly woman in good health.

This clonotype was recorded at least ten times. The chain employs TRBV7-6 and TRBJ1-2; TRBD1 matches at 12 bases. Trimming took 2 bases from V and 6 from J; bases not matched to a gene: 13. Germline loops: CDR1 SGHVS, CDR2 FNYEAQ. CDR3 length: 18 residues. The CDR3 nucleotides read TGTGCCAGCAGCTTAATGCCGGGACAGGGGGCCGGGGGCGATGGCTACACCTTC. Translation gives CASSLMPGQGAGGDGYTF. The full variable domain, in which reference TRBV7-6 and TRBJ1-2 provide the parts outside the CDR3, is GAGVSQSPRYKVTKRGQDVALRCDPISGHVSLYWYRQALGQGPEFLTYFNYEAQQDKSGLPNDRFSAERPEGSISTLTIQRTEQRDSAMYRCASSLMPGQGAGGDGYTFGSGTRLTVV.

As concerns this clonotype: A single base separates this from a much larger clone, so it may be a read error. The CDR3: CSAGLQGYGYTF. CDR3 bases: TGCAGTGCTGGCCTACAGGGATATGGCTACACCTTC. The V gene is TRBV20-1, the J gene TRBJ1-2; possibly TRBD1 for D (6 bases). Germline CDR1 DFQATT, CDR2 SNEGSKA (reference sequence). V gave up 5 bases and J gave up 5 bases, with 12 bases separating them. The CDR3 has 12 amino acids.

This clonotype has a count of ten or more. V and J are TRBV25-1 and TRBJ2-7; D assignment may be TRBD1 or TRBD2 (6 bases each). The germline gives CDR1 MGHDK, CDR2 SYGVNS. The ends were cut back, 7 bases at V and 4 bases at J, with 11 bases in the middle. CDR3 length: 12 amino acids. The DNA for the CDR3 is TGTGCCAGCACCGGGGGCTTATACGAGCAGTACTTC. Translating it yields CASTGGLYEQYF.

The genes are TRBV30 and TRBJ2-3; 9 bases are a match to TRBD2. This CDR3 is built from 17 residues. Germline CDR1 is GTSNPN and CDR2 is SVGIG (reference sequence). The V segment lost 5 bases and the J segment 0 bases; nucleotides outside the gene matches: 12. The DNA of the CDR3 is TGTGCCTGGTCCCTTGATGGGGCGGGGGGGAGCACAGATACGCAGTATTTT. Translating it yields CAWSLDGAGGSTDTQYF.

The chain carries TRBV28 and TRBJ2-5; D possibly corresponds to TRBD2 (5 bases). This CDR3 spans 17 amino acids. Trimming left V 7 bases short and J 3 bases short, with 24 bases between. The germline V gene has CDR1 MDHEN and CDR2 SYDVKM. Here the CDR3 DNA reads TGTGCCAGCACCCCCTCCGCTAGGACGGGAAACGAAGAGACCCAGTACTTC. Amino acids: CASTPSARTGNEETQYF.

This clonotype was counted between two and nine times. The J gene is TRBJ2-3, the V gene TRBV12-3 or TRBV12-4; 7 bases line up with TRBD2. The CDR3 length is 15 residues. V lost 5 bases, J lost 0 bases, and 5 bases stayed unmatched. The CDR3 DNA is TGTGCCAGCAGTGCTAGCGGATTGAGCACAGATACGCAGTATTTT. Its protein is CASSASGLSTDTQYF.

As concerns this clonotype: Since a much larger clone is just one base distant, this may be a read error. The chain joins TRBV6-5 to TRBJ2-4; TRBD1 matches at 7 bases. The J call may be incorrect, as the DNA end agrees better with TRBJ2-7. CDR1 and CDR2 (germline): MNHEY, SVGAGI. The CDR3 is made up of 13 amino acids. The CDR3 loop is CASSTRTGYEQYF. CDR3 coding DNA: TGTGCCAGCAGCACCAGGACAGGCTACGAGCAGTACTTC.

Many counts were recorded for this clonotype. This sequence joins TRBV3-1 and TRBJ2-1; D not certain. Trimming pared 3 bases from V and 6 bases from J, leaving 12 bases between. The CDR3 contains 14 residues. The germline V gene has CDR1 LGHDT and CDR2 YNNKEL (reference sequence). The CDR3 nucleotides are TGTGCCAGCAGCCAGTCCCGAGGCCCCAATGAGCAGTTCTTC. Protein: CASSQSRGPNEQFF.

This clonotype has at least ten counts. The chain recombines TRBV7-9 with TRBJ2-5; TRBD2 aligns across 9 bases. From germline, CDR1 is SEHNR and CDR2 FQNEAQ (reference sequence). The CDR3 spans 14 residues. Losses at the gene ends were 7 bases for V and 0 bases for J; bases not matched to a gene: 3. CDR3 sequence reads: CASTSGVYQETQYF. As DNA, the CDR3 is TGTGCCAGCACTAGCGGGGTGTACCAAGAGACCCAGTACTTC.

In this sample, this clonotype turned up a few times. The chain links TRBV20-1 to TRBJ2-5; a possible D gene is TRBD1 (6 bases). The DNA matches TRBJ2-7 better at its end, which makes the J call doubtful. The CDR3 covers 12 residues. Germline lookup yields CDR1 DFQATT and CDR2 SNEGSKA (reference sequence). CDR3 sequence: CSAPTGWDEQYF. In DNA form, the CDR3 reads TGCAGTGCTCCAACAGGGTGGGACGAGCAGTACTTC.

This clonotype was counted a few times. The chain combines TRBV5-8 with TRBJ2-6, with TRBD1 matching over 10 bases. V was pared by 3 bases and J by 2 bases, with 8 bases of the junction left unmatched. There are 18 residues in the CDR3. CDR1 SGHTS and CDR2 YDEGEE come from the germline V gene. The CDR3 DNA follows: TGTGCCAGCAGCTATCCCGGACAGGGGGTTGCTGGGGCCAACGTCCTGACTTTC. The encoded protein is CASSYPGQGVAGANVLTF.

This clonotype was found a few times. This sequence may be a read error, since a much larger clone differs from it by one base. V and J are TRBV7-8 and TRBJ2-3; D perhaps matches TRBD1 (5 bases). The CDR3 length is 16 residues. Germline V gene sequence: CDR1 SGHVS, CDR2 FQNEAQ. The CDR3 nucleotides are TGTGCCAGCAGCTTTAGTGCAGGGTTAAGCACAGGTACGCAGTATTTT. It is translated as CASSFSAGLSTGTQYF. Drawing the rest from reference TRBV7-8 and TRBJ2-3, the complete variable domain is GAGVSQSPRYKVAKRGQDVALRCDPISGHVSLFWYQQALGQGPEFLTYFQNEAQLDKSGLPSDRFFAERPEGSVSTLKIQRTQQEDSAVYLCASSFSAGLSTGTQYFGPGTRLTVL.

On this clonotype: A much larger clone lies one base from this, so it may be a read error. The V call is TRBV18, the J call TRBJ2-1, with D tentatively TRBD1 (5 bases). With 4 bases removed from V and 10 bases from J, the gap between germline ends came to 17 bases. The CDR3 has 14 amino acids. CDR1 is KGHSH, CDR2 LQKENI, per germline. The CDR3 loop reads CASSRPGQDYEQFF. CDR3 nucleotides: TGTGCCAGCTCACGGCCAGGGCAGGATTACGAGCAGTTCTTC.

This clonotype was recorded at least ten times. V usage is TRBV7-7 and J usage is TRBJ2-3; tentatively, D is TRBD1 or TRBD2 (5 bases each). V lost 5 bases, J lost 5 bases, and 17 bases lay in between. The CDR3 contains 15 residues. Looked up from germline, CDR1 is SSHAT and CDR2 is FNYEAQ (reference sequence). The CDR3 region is CASSPSGTPGDTQYF. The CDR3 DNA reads TGTGCCAGCAGCCCATCCGGGACCCCTGGAGATACGCAGTATTTT. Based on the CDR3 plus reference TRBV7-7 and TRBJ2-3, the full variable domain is GAGVSQSPRYKVTKRGQDVTLRCDPISSHATLYWYQQALGQGPEFLTYFNYEAQPDKSGLPSDRFSAERPEGSISTLTIQRTEQRDSAMYRCASSPSGTPGDTQYFGPGTRLTVL.

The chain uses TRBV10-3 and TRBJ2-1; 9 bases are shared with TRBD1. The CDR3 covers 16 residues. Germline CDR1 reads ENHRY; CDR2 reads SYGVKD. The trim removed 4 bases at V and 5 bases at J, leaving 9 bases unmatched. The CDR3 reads CAISAVGGTGNNEQFF. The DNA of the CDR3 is TGTGCCATCAGTGCGGTCGGGGGGACAGGGAACAATGAGCAGTTCTTC.

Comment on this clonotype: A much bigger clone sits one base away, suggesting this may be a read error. The CDR3 DNA is TGTGCCTTGAAGGCCGGGGGGGACGAGCAGTACTTC. It codes for CALKAGGDEQYF. This chain joins TRBV30 and TRBJ2-7, with TRBD2 identical over 8 bases. CDR3 length: 12 amino acids. Germline V lookup: CDR1 GTSNPN, CDR2 SVGIG (reference sequence). V lost 7 bases, J lost 5 bases, and 7 bases stayed unmatched.

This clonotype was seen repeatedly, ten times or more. The CDR3 sequence: CASSQGIGWSEQFF. In DNA form, the CDR3 reads TGTGCCAGCAGCCAAGGGATAGGATGGAGTGAGCAGTTCTTC. This chain joins TRBV14 and TRBJ2-1; no reliable D call. There are 14 residues in the CDR3. The germline CDR1 and CDR2 sequences are SGHDN and FVKESK. Trimming took off 1 base at V and 9 bases at J, with 13 bases between the two ends.

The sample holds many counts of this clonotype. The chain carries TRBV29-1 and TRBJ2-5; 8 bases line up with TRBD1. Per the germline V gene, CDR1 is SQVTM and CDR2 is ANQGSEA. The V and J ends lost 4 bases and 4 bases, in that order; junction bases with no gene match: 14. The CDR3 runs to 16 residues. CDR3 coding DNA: TGCAGCGTTGTGGGTGCGGACAGGGAGGATCCAGAGACCCAGTACTTC. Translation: CSVVGADREDPETQYF.

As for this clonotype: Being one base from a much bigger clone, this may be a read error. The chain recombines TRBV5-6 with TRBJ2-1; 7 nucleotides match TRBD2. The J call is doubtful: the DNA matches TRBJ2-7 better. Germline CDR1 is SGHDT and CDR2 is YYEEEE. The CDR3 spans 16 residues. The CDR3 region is CASSHTREVDYNEQYF. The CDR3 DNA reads TGTGCCAGCAGCCATACCCGGGAGGTAGATTACAATGAGCAGTACTTC.

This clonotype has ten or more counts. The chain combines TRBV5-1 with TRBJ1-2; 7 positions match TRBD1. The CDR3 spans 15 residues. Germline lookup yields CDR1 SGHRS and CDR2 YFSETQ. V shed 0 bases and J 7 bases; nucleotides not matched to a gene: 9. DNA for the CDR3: TGCGCCAGCAGCTTGGTCACAGGGGATTCGAGTGGCTACACCTTC. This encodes CASSLVTGDSSGYTF.